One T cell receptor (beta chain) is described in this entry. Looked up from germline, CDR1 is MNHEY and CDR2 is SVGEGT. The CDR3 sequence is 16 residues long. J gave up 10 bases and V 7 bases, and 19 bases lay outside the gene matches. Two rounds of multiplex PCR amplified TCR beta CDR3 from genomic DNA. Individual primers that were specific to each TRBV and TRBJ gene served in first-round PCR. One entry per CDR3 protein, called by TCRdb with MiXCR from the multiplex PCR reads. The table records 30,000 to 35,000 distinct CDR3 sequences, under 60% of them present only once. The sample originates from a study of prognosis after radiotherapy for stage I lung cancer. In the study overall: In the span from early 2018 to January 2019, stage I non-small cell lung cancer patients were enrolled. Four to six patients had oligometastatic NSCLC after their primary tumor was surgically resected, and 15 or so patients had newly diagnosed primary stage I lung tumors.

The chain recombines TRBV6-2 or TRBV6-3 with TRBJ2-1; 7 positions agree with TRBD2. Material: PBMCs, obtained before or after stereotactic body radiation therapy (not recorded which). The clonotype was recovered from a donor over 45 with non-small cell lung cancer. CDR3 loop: CASNPSGSHITGEQFF. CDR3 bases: TGTGCCAGCAATCCTAGCGGCTCTCATATAACTGGCGAGCAGTTCTTC.